This T cell receptor beta chain was captured in a study of blood T cell repertoires in COVID-19. Study-level background: Some COVID-19 samples were acute and others convalescent; all came from the United States, Italy and Spain. PBMCs, B-cell-depleted T cells, or T cells provided the cDNA or gDNA that made up the material.

Original handling: Scientists estimated how many nucleated cells there were by amplifying reference gene primers. Sequenced by immunoSEQ multiplex PCR; TCRdb stores in-frame clones only, minus some. That table is the source of V, J and clone size, and D and trimming were worked out from the DNA. Of a few hundred thousand clones in the sample, about 85% were seen once. This clone was seen only once. Per the germline V gene, CDR1 is SGHTA and CDR2 is FQGNSA. The junction had 9 bases not matched to a gene; V was cut back by 4 bases and J by 3 bases. The CDR3 length is 18 residues. The source of this sequence is a man aged 18 to 30 with active or convalescent COVID-19. The chain is built from TRBV7-2 and TRBJ2-2; the match to TRBD2 covers 12 bases. Sequencing was carried out using peripheral blood. This chain's CDR3 is CASSSLAGGLTYTGELFF. Written as DNA, the CDR3 is TGTGCCAGCAGCTCTCTAGCGGGGGGGCTGACTTACACCGGGGAGCTGTTTTTT.